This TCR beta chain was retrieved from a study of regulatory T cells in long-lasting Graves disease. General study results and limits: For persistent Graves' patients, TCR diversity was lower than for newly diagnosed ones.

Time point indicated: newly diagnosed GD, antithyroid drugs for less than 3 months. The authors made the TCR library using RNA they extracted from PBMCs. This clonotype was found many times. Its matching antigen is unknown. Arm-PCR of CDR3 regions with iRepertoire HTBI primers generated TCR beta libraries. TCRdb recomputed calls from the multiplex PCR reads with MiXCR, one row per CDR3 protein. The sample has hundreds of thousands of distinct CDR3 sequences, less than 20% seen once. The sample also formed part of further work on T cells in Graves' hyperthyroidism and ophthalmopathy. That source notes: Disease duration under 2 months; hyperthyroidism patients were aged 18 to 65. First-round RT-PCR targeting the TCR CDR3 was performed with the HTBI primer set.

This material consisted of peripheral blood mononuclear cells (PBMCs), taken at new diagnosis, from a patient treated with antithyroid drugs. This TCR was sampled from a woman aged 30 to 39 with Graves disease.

The CDR3 DNA sequence: TGTGCCAGCAGCCAGGGCAGGAACACTGAAGCTTTCTTT. Encoded protein: CASSQGRNTEAFF. This chain links TRBV12-3 or TRBV12-4 with TRBJ1-1, with D possibly TRBD1 on 5 matching bases. Trimming pared 6 bases from V and 1 base from J, leaving 9 bases between. CDR3 length: 13 amino acids.